This TCR beta chain was retrieved from a study of blood T cell repertoires in COVID-19. At the level of the study: Italy, Spain and the United States were the sources of the convalescent and acute COVID-19 samples. T cells, B-cell-depleted T cells, or PBMCs supplied cDNA or gDNA.

The CDR3 is made up of 16 amino acids. Germline values: CDR1 SEHNR, CDR2 FQNEAQ (reference sequence). The ends were cut back, 5 bases at V and 5 bases at J, with 21 bases in the middle. A few counts support this clone. In the authors' methods: Amplification of reference gene primers provided the estimated nucleated cell counts. The data were produced by immunoSEQ multiplex PCR, yet TCRdb's version contains in-frame clones alone and is incomplete. Clone size and the V and J calls come from that table; the DNA yielded D and trimming. Among 110,000 or so clones, about 85% were seen once, and the ten largest hold about 3.8%.

The chain recombines TRBV7-9 with TRBJ1-2; no clear D gene. This receptor was obtained from a man aged 50 or older with acute or convalescent COVID-19. The sample was peripheral blood. CDR3 in DNA: TGTGCCAGCAGCAGTACGGGGAGTTCTCCCCTATATGGCTACACCTTC. It codes for CASSSTGSSPLYGYTF.